This entry is about one T cell receptor (beta chain). This clonotype is large (0.1 to 1%) in its sample. The specificity of this receptor is unknown. It has no much larger one-base neighbor in the sample; base qualities were not kept. The data are from a study of precursors of human CD4 cytotoxic T cells (dated by TCRdb to the late 2010s). Concerning the study at large: In total, CD4+ memory subsets from 11 to 15 donors went into the bulk TCR-seq analysis. TCR-seq analysis of more than 13 donors yielded TCRalpha and TCRbeta chain sequences (table S7).

From V the trimming removes 4 bases and from J it removes 1 base, while the gene matches leave 3 bases of the junction unaccounted for. Looking up the germline V gene yields CDR1 SGHRS and CDR2 YFSETQ. From cysteine to phenylalanine, the CDR3 is 15 amino acids long. The retained sequence is limited to the CDR3, 45 bases, with the frame set at the first base. To test a precursor-effector relationship among CD4 cytotoxic T cells, bulk UMI-based TCR sequencing was performed on four sorted CD4+ memory subsets (TCM, TEM, IL-7Rhigh TEMRA, IL-7R- TEMRA). The cells came from peripheral blood mononuclear cells that had been isolated from human blood. The sequencer was an Illumina MiSeq. The published analysis was carried out like this. To quantify repertoire diversity, the Shannon-Wiener index was calculated using VDJtools. Expanded TCRbeta clonotypes were defined as those with a clonotype frequency of at least 3. TCRdb cleaned the public reads at Q25 with fastp, built clones with MiXCR and kept in-frame beta chains. Entries that share a CDR3 protein sequence are merged under the most common genes and DNA. These V and J calls originate from TCRdb's pipeline instead of the authors' own analysis. The sample table lists under 600 distinct CDR3 sequences, around a sixth of them with a count of one. Clones ranked in the top ten supply roughly 12% of the sample.

Beyond this particular receptor, the publication reports: More restricted TCR repertoires, with lower diversity and more expanded clonotypes, were shown by IL-7Rhigh and IL-7R- TEMRA subsets than by TCM and TEM subsets. According to the authors, a human observational design cannot definitively establish the direction of differentiation between precursor and effector cells. Only about 95% of the 14 donors were included in some bulk TCR-seq comparisons, which suggests that not every subset was available for every donor. Expanded effector clonotypes made up a larger fraction of IL-7Rhigh TEMRA clonotypes than of TEM or TCM clonotypes.

The receptor was derived from a human donor in good health. Sequencing input: memory CD4+ T cells from blood (PBMCs). The rearranged chain carries TRBV5-1 and TRBJ2-3; a stretch of 10 junction bases matches TRBD1. The CDR3 protein sequence reads: CASSRGTGGTDTQYF. The DNA sequence follows: TGCGCCAGCAGCCGCGGGACAGGGGGCACAGATACGCAGTATTTT.